The 17 T cell receptor beta chains presented below share a single source sample, sequenced in a study of blood T cell repertoires in COVID-19. Produced via immunoSEQ multiplex PCR; TCRdb's table is partial and in-frame only. In the table there are hundreds of thousands of clones, 90% to 95% of which are singletons. Sequencing input: peripheral blood. These receptors came from a woman aged 18 to 35 who had recovered from COVID-19.

The chain employs TRBV5-1 and TRBJ2-1; TRBD2 agrees at 14 bases. Germline V gene sequence: CDR1 SGHRS, CDR2 YFSETQ. J gave up 9 bases and V 1 base, and 3 bases lay outside the gene matches. This CDR3 is 15 amino acids long. Here the CDR3 DNA reads TGCGCCAGCAGCTTGTCGACTAGCGGGAGGGGTGAGCAGTTCTTC. Its translation: CASSLSTSGRGEQFF.

This sequence joins TRBV25-1 and TRBJ1-3; TRBD1 is a possible D gene (5 bases). This CDR3 has 15 residues. V gave up 3 bases and J gave up 0 bases, with 9 bases separating them. Germline V gene sequence: CDR1 MGHDK, CDR2 SYGVNS. The CDR3 here is CASSDSQGSGNTIYF. For the CDR3, the DNA is TGTGCCAGCAGTGACTCGCAGGGCTCTGGAAACACCATATATTTT.

For the CDR3, the DNA is TGTGCCAGCAGCTTAGGCCGACTAGCGGGGCAGTCCCGTGAGCAGTTCTTC. Its translation is CASSLGRLAGQSREQFF. The chain has TRBV13 and TRBJ2-1; TRBD2 agrees at 11 bases. The V and J ends lost 0 bases and 9 bases, in that order; junction bases with no gene match: 10. Germline lookup yields CDR1 PRHDT and CDR2 FYEKMQ (reference sequence). This CDR3 comprises 17 residues.

The V call is TRBV3-1 (or the pseudogene TRBV3-2), the J call TRBJ1-3; D possibly corresponds to TRBD1 (6 bases). There are 15 residues in the CDR3. V was pared by 6 bases and J by 5 bases, with 17 bases between. Germline assignment: CDR1 LGHDT and CDR2 YNNKEL (reference sequence). The chain's CDR3 is CASSQQGIDRNTIYF. The CDR3 nucleotides are TGTGCCAGCAGTCAGCAGGGGATTGATCGAAACACCATATATTTT.

The DNA for the CDR3 is TGTGCCAGCAGCGTTCGGGACAGGGGGCGCGCCGGGGAGCTGTTTTTT. Residues: CASSVRDRGRAGELFF. The chain employs TRBV9 and TRBJ2-2; 12 bases map to TRBD1. Germline CDR1 reads SGDLS; CDR2 reads YYNGEE. V lost 2 bases to trimming and J lost 6 bases; unmatched junction nucleotides: 5. This CDR3 has 16 residues. Together with reference TRBV9 and TRBJ2-2, the CDR3 gives the full variable domain: DSGVTQTPKHLITATGQRVTLRCSPRSGDLSVYWYQQSLDQGLQFLIQYYNGEERAKGNILERFSAQQFPDLHSELNLSSLELGDSALYFCASSVRDRGRAGELFFGEGSRLTVL.

To note about this clone: Other nucleotide sequences from this sample produce the same CDR3. The chain couples TRBV7-2 to TRBJ2-3; D ambiguous. The germline V gene encodes CDR1 SGHTA and CDR2 FQGNSA. V shed 5 bases and J shed 2 bases, with 5 bases lying between them. This CDR3 has 12 amino acids. CDR3 amino acids: CASSISTDTQYF. The CDR3 nucleotides read TGTGCCAGCAGCATCTCCACAGATACGCAGTATTTT.

CDR3 in DNA: TGTGCCAGCAGCTTAGCGGGCTGGGACGCGGGGGCTTTCTTT. This gives the protein CASSLAGWDAGAFF. The rearrangement links TRBV7-9 to TRBJ1-1; D is possibly TRBD1 (5 bases). The germline CDR1 and CDR2 sequences are SEHNR and FQNEAQ (reference sequence). The V and J ends lost 0 bases and 11 bases respectively, with 16 bases between them. The CDR3 covers 14 residues. Together with reference TRBV7-9 and TRBJ1-1, the CDR3 gives the full variable domain: DTGVSQNPRHKITKRGQNVTFRCDPISEHNRLYWYRQTLGQGPEFLTYFQNEAQLEKSRLLSDRFSAERPKGSFSTLEIQRTEQGDSAMYLCASSLAGWDAGAFFGQGTRLTVV.

This chain links TRBV5-1 with TRBJ2-3; D gene ambiguous. This CDR3 is 12 amino acids long. Germline V lookup: CDR1 SGHRS, CDR2 YFSETQ. The V end was cut by 2 bases, the J end by 7 bases, with 8 bases between. The DNA of the CDR3 is TGCGCCAGCAGCTTCCAGCGTAATACGCAGTATTTT. Protein: CASSFQRNTQYF. Together with reference TRBV5-1 and TRBJ2-3, the CDR3 gives the full variable domain: KAGVTQTPRYLIKTRGQQVTLSCSPISGHRSVSWYQQTPGQGLQFLFEYFSETQRNKGNFPGRFSGRQFSNSRSEMNVSTLELGDSALYLCASSFQRNTQYFGPGTRLTVL.

The chain carries TRBV6-8 and TRBJ2-1, with TRBD1 as a possible D gene (6 bases). The CDR3 length is 17 residues. V lost 2 bases and J lost 9, with 23 bases in between. Germline lookup yields CDR1 MNHGY and CDR2 SAAAGT. The CDR3 spells CASSYPEQGVGLGEQFF. CDR3 nucleotides: TGTGCCAGCAGTTACCCGGAACAGGGAGTAGGTTTGGGTGAGCAGTTCTTC.

V is TRBV12-5 and J is TRBJ1-3; D is perhaps TRBD1 (6 bases). V lost 3 bases, J lost 0 bases, and 12 bases lay in between. The CDR3 is 16 amino acids. CDR1 is LGHNT, CDR2 FRNRAP, per germline. The chain's CDR3 is CASGLGQGSSGNTIYF. The CDR3 DNA reads as TGTGCTAGTGGTTTAGGGCAGGGGAGCTCTGGAAACACCATATATTTT. The full variable domain, with the rest looked up from reference TRBV12-5 and TRBJ1-3, is DARVTQTPRHKVTEMGQEVTMRCQPILGHNTVFWYRQTMMQGLELLAYFRNRAPLDDSGMPKDRFSAEMPDATLATLKIQPSEPRDSAVYFCASGLGQGSSGNTIYFGEGSWLTVV.

The gene calls are TRBV19 and TRBJ1-4; a possible D gene is TRBD1 (6 bases). Deletions cut 2 bases from V and 8 bases from J, with 15 bases between. The germline CDR1 and CDR2 sequences are LNHDA and SQIVND (reference sequence). The CDR3 is 15 residues long. Here the CDR3 DNA reads TGTGCCAGTAGTATACGAACAGGGTCCGGGGAAAAACTGTTTTTT. Translating gives CASSIRTGSGEKLFF.

The chain has TRBV27 and TRBJ1-1; the D gene is possibly TRBD1 (5 bases). V lost 5 bases to trimming and J lost 4 bases, with 14 bases between them. The V gene's germline CDR1 is MNHEY and CDR2 SMNVEV (reference sequence). The CDR3 sequence is 14 residues long. The CDR3 reads CASSALGGGTEAFF. For the CDR3, the DNA is TGTGCCAGCAGTGCGCTCGGGGGGGGCACTGAAGCTTTCTTT.

This clone was recorded once. The V gene is TRBV21-1, the J gene TRBJ2-7; no DNA check was done on the table's D call, TRBD1. TRBV21-1 is shown as a pseudogene. The CDR3 spans 15 residues. CDR3 in DNA: TGTGCCAGCAGCCCCAGCCGGACAGTCTCCTACGAGCAGTACGTC. Residues: CASSPSRTVSYEQYV.

V is TRBV4-1 and J is TRBJ1-4; D is ambiguous. Trimming removed 1 base from V and 1 base from J, with 7 bases in between. CDR3 length: 15 residues. Germline V gives CDR1 MGHRA, CDR2 YSYEKL. The CDR3, as DNA: TGCGCCAGCAGCCAAGGAGATCGAACTAATGAAAAACTGTTTTTT. It is translated as CASSQGDRTNEKLFF.

V usage is TRBV9 and J usage is TRBJ1-1, with 7 bases that match TRBD1. Per germline, CDR1 SGDLS and CDR2 YYNGEE. The CDR3 runs 14 residues. Trimming took 2 bases from V and 1 from J; bases not matched to a gene: 2. CDR3 residues: CASSVGTANTEAFF. CDR3 nucleotide sequence: TGTGCCAGCAGCGTCGGGACAGCGAACACTGAAGCTTTCTTT.

The chain couples TRBV7-2 to TRBJ1-6; tentative D call: TRBD1 (6 bases). The CDR3 has 16 amino acids. Germline V gene sequence: CDR1 SGHTA, CDR2 FQGNSA. V lost 5 bases to trimming and J lost 3 bases, with 14 bases between them. CDR3 in amino acids: CASSPRTDLYNSPLHF. CDR3 bases: TGTGCCAGCAGCCCTCGGACAGACCTCTATAATTCACCCCTCCACTTT. Full variable domain (rest looked up from reference TRBV7-2 and TRBJ1-6): GAGVSQSPSNKVTEKGKDVELRCDPISGHTALYWYRQSLGQGLEFLIYFQGNSAPDKSGLPSDRFSAERTGGSVSTLTIQRTQQEDSAVYLCASSPRTDLYNSPLHFGNGTRLTVT.

The rearrangement joins TRBV19 to TRBJ1-5; D is perhaps TRBD1 (6 bases). From germline, CDR1 is LNHDA and CDR2 SQIVND (reference sequence). V dropped 5 bases and J dropped 4 bases, with 15 bases sitting between them. This CDR3 contains 15 residues. Here the CDR3 DNA reads TGTGCCAGTAGTTCACCGGGACACCCAAATCAGCCCCAGCATTTT. Protein product: CASSSPGHPNQPQHF.